Included here is one T cell receptor (beta chain) sequence, with context. The antigen remains unidentified. Following RNA extraction, reverse transcription yielded cDNA that acted as the sequencing template. Profiled with immunoSEQ multiplex PCR; TCRdb holds only in-frame clones, not every one. The table lists 90,000 to 150,000 clones, approximately 53% of them singletons. The sample belongs to a study of CD8+ T cells in alopecia areata. General study results and limits: Sharing of TCRs across patients appeared less clear than in mice, possibly for HLA-related reasons. Scalp lesions, especially in alopecia totalis/universalis, had higher clonality than normal scalp.

Trimming removed 0 bases at V and 5 bases at J, with 12 bases between. The CDR3 length is 14 residues. Per the germline V gene, CDR1 is SGHRS and CDR2 is YFSETQ. Treatment denoted: oral pan-JAK inhibitor, 5-10 mg twice daily. The sample consisted of CD4+ T cells sorted from blood, taken at week 4, from a patient treated with tofacitinib. The sequence was obtained from a human donor with alopecia areata. This chain joins TRBV5-1 and TRBJ2-7, with D perhaps TRBD2 (5 bases). The CDR3, as DNA: TGCGCCAGCAGCTTGGTTACGGATAGCGACGAGCAGTACTTC. Protein: CASSLVTDSDEQYF.